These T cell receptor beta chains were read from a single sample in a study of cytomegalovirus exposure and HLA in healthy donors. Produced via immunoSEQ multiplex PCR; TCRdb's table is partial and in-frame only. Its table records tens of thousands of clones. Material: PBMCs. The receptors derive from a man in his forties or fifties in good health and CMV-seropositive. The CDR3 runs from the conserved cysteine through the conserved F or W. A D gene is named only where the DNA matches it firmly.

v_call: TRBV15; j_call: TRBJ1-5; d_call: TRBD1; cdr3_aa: CATSRGGQPNQPQHF; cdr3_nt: TGTGCCACCAGCAGGGGGGGACAGCCCAATCAGCCCCAGCATTTT
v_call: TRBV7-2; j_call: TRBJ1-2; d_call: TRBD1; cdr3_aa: CARGGTGTGYTF; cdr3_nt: TGTGCCAGAGGGGGGACAGGGACTGGCTACACCTTC
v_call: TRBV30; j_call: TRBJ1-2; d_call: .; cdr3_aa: CAWSVSGLVGGYTF; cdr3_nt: TGTGCCTGGAGTGTATCAGGTCTCGTCGGTGGCTACACCTTC
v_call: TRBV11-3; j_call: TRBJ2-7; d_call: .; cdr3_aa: CASSYGTSYEQYF; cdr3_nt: TGTGCCAGCAGCTATGGGACAAGCTACGAGCAGTACTTC
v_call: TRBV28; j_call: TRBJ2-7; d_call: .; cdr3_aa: CASSSHRTGNEQYF; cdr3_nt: TGTGCCAGCAGCTCCCACCGGACGGGGAACGAGCAGTACTTC
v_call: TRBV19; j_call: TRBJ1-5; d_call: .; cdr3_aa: CASSTIRQDSNQPQHF; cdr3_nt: TGTGCCAGTAGTACCATCCGACAGGATAGCAATCAGCCCCAGCATTTT
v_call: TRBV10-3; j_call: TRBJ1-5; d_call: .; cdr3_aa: CATLESGGNQPQHF; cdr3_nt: TGTGCCACATTAGAATCGGGTGGCAATCAGCCCCAGCATTTT
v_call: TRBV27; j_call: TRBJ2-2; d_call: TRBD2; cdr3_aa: CASSLAGGVGELFF; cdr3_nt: TGTGCCAGCAGTTTGGCCGGGGGGGTCGGGGAGCTGTTTTTT
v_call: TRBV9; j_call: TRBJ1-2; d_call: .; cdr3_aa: CASSVSVTSDGYTF; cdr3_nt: TGTGCCAGCAGCGTTAGTGTGACTTCGGATGGCTACACCTTC
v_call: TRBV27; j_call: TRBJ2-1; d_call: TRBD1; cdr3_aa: CASSNDRESYNEQFF; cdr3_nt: TGTGCCAGCAGTAACGACAGGGAATCCTACAATGAGCAGTTCTTC
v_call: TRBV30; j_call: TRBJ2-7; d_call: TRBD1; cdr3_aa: CAWDRGTYEQYF; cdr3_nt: TGTGCCTGGGACAGGGGTACGTACGAGCAGTACTTC
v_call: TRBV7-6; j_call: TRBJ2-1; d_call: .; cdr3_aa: CASSLATAPIGNEQFF; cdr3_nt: TGTGCCAGCAGCTTAGCGACTGCCCCAATAGGCAATGAGCAGTTCTTC
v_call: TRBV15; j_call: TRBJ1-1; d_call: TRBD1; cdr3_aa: CATSRETGLRTEAFF; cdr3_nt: TGTGCCACCAGCAGAGAGACAGGGCTAAGGACTGAAGCTTTCTTT
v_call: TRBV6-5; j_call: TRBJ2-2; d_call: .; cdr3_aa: CASTQGAGELFF; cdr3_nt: TGTGCCAGCACCCAAGGAGCCGGGGAGCTGTTTTTT
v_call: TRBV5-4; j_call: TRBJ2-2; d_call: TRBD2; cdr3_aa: CASSSPPGTGGTGELFF; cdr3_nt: TGTGCCAGCAGCTCCCCCCCGGGCACGGGGGGCACCGGGGAGCTGTTTTTT
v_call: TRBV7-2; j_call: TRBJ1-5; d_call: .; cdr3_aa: CASSSQNDQPQHF; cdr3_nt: TGTGCCAGCAGCAGTCAGAACGATCAGCCCCAGCATTTT
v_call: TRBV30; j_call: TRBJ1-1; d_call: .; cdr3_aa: CAWIKPEVAENTEAFF; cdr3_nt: TGTGCCTGGATTAAACCGGAGGTGGCGGAGAACACTGAAGCTTTCTTT
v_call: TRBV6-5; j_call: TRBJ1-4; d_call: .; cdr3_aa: CASSTRPYGKEKLFF; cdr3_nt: TGTGCCAGCAGTACCCGGCCCTACGGGAAGGAAAAACTGTTTTTT
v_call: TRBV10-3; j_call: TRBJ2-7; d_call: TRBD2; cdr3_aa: CAISEREDSYEQYF; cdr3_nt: TGTGCCATCAGTGAGCGGGAGGATTCCTACGAGCAGTACTTC
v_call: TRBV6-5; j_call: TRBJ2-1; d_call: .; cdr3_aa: CATKRGTASYNEQFF; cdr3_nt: TGTGCCACCAAACGGGGGACAGCCTCCTACAATGAGCAGTTCTTC
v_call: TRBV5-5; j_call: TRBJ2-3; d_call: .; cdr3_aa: CASSLDLGRRMLTQYF; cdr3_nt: TGTGCCAGCAGCTTGGATCTGGGGCGCAGGATGTTAACGCAGTATTTT
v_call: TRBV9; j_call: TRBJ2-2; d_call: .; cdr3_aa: CASSVAGEAGELFF; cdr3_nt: TGTGCCAGCAGCGTAGCGGGAGAGGCCGGGGAGCTGTTTTTT
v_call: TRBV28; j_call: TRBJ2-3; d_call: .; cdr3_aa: CASSQGGRSSTDTQYF; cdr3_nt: TGTGCCAGCAGTCAAGGGGGACGCTCTAGCACAGATACGCAGTATTTT
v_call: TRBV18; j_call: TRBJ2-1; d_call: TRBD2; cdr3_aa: CASSRTSGRAYEQFF; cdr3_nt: TGTGCCAGCTCACGGACTAGCGGGAGAGCCTATGAGCAGTTCTTC
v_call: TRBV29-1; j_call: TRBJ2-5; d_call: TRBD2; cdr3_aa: CSALGTSGSRGQETQYF; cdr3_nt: TGCAGCGCACTCGGGACTAGCGGGAGTAGGGGCCAAGAGACCCAGTACTTC
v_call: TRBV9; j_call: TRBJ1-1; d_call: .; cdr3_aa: CASSLGREGIAFF; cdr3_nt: TGTGCCAGCAGCCTAGGACGGGAAGGGATTGCTTTCTTT
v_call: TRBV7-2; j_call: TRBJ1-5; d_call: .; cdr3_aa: CASSQGFSNQPQHF; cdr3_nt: TGTGCCAGCAGCCAGGGTTTTAGCAATCAGCCCCAGCATTTT
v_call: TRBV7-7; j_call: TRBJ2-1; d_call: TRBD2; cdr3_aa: CASSLAGGDYNEQFF; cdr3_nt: TGTGCTAGCAGCTTAGCGGGAGGGGATTACAATGAGCAGTTCTTC
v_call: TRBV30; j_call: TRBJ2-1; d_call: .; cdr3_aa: CAWGHPQGYEQFF; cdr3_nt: TGTGCCTGGGGGCATCCACAGGGATATGAGCAGTTCTTC
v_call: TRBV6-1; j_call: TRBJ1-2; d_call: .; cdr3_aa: CASSGGEYYGYTF; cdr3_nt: TGTGCCAGCAGTGGGGGCGAATATTATGGCTACACCTTC
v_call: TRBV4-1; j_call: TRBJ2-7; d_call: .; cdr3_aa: CASSRGTSYEQYF; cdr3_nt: TGCGCCAGCAGCCGAGGAACGAGCTACGAGCAGTACTTC
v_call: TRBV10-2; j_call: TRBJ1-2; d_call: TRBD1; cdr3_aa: CASSFTGEAGYTF; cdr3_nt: TGCGCCAGCAGCTTTACAGGGGAGGCTGGCTACACCTTC
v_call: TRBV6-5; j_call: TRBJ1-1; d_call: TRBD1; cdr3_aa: CASSLDRVREAFF; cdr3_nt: TGTGCCAGCAGTTTGGACAGGGTAAGGGAAGCTTTCTTT
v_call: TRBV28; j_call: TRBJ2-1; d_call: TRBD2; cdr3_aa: CASSSAGAVNNEQFF; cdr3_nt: TGTGCCAGCAGTTCAGCGGGAGCAGTCAACAATGAGCAGTTCTTC
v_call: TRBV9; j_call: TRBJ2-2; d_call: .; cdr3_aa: CASSPQGYRGANTGELFF; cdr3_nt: TGTGCCAGCAGCCCCCAAGGGTATCGGGGAGCGAACACCGGGGAGCTGTTTTTT
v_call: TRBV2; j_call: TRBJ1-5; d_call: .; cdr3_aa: CASRRGTGSNQPQHF; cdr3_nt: TGTGCCAGCCGAAGGGGCACAGGGAGCAATCAGCCCCAGCATTTT
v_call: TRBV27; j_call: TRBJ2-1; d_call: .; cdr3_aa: CASSLAGYNEQFF; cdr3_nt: TGTGCCAGCAGTTTAGCGGGGTACAATGAGCAGTTCTTC
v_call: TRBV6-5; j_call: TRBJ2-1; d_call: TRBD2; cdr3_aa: CASTETSGRWEQFF; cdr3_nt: TGTGCCAGCACCGAGACTAGCGGGAGGTGGGAACAGTTCTTC
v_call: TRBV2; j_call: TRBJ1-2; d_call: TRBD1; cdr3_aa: CASSRDRDNYGYTF; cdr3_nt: TGTGCCAGCAGCCGGGACAGGGATAACTATGGCTACACCTTC
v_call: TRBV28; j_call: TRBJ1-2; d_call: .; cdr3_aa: CATEGGEFPFGYGYTF; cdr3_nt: TGTGCCACCGAGGGTGGGGAGTTCCCTTTTGGGTATGGCTACACCTTC
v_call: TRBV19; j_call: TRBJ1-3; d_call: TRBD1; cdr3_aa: CASKKTGKAGNTIYF; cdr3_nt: TGTGCCAGTAAAAAGACAGGGAAGGCTGGAAACACCATATATTTT
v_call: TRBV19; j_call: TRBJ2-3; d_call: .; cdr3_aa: CASSRGTDTQYF; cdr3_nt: TGTGCCAGTAGCCGGGGGACAGATACGCAGTATTTT